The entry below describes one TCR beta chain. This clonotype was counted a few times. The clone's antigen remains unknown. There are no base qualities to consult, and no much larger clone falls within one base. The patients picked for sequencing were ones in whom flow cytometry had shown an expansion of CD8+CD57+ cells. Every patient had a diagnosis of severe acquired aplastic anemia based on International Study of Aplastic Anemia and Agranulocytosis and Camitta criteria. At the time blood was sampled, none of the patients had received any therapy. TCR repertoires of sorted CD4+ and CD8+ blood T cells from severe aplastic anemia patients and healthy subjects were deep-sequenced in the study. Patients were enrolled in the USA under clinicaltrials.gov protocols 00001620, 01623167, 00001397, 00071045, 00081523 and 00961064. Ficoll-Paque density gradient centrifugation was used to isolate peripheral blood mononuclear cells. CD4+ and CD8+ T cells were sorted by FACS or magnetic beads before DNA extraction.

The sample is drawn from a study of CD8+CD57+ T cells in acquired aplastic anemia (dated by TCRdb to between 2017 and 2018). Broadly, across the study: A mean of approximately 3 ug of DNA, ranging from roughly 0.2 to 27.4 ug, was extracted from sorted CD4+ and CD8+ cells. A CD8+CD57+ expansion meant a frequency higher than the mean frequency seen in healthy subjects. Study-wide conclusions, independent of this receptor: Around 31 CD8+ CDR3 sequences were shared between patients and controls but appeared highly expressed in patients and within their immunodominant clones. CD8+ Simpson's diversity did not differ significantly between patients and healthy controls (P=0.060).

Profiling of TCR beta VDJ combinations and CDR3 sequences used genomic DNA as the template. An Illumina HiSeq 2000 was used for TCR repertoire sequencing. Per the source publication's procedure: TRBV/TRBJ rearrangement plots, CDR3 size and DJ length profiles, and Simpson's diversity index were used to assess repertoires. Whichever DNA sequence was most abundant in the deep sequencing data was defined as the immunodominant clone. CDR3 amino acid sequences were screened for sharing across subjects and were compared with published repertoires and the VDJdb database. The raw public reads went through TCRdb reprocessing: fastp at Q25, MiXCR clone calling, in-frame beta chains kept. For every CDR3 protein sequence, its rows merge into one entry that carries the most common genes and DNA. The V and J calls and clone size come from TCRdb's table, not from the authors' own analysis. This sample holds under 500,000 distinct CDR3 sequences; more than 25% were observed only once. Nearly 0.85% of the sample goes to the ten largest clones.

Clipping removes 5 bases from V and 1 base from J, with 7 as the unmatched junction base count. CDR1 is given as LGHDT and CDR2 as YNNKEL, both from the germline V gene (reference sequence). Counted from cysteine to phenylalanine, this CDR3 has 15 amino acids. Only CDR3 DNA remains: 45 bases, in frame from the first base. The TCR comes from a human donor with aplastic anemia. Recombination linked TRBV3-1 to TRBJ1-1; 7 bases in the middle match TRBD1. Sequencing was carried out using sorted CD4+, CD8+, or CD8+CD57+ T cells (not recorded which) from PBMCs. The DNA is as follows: TGTGCCAGCAGCGCACCGACAGGGAGGAACACTGAAGCTTTCTTT. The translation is CASSAPTGRNTEAFF. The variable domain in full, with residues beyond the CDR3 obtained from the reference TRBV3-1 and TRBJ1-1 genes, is DTAVSQTPKYLVTQMGNDKSIKCEQNLGHDTMYWYKQDSKKFLKIMFSYNNKELIINETVPNRFSPKSPDKAHLNLHINSLELGDSAVYFCASSAPTGRNTEAFFGQGTRLTVV.